Listed below are T cell receptor beta chains from one sample, sequenced in a study of blood T cell repertoires in COVID-19. The protocol was immunoSEQ multiplex PCR, while the TCRdb copy is restricted to in-frame clones and leaves out a portion. The table has around 220,000 clones, 88% seen once. The sequenced sample was peripheral blood. All receptors come from a woman between 40 and 55 years old who had recovered from COVID-19. CDR3s include the opening cysteine and the closing phenylalanine or tryptophan. Fields, in order: clone size, V gene, J gene, CDR3 protein. Size values are once, few and many counts, or a class for expanded clones, and some rows have none.

size: -; V: TRBV18; J: TRBJ1-2; CDR3: CASSHVVQSYGYTF
size: -; V: TRBV19; J: TRBJ1-6; CDR3: CASKTGEYYNSPLHF
size: -; V: TRBV28; J: TRBJ1-2; CDR3: CATHRGYGYTF
size: once; V: TRBV29-1; J: TRBJ2-2; CDR3: CSVEGGSSTGELFF
size: -; V: TRBV10-3; J: TRBJ1-5; CDR3: CAISADRGTSNQPQHF
size: -; V: TRBV7-3; J: TRBJ1-1; CDR3: CASSLYGTGPPAFF
size: once; V: TRBV19; J: TRBJ1-2; CDR3: CASSIDRGGYGYTF
size: -; V: TRBV6-4; J: TRBJ2-1; CDR3: CASSYRGHEQFF
size: -; V: TRBV5-1; J: TRBJ2-2; CDR3: CASSLVWTGNTGELFF
size: -; V: TRBV11-3; J: TRBJ2-6; CDR3: CASSLSGTAGANVLTF
size: -; V: TRBV6-6; J: TRBJ1-2; CDR3: CASIETGHYDYGYTF
size: -; V: TRBV5-1; J: TRBJ2-7; CDR3: CASSLGNRDRKYRGSDEQYF